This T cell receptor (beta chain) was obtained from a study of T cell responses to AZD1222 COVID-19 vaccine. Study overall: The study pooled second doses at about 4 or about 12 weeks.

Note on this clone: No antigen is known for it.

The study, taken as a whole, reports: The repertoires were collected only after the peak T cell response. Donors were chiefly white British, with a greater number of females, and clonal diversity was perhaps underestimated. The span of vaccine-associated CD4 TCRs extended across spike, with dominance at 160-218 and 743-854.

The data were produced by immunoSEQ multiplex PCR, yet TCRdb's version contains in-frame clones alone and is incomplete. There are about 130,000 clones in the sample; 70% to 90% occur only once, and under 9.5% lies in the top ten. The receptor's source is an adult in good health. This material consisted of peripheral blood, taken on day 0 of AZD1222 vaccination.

CDR3 sequence reads: CASIRSGVSYGYTF. CDR3 nucleotides: TGTGCCAGCATTAGGTCAGGGGTTTCCTATGGCTACACCTTC. This chain links TRBV28 with TRBJ1-2; D is perhaps TRBD1 (6 bases). The CDR3 loop spans 14 amino acids. Germline V gene lookup returns CDR1 MDHEN and CDR2 SYDVKM. Trimming took 7 bases from V and 4 from J, leaving 16 bases between them.